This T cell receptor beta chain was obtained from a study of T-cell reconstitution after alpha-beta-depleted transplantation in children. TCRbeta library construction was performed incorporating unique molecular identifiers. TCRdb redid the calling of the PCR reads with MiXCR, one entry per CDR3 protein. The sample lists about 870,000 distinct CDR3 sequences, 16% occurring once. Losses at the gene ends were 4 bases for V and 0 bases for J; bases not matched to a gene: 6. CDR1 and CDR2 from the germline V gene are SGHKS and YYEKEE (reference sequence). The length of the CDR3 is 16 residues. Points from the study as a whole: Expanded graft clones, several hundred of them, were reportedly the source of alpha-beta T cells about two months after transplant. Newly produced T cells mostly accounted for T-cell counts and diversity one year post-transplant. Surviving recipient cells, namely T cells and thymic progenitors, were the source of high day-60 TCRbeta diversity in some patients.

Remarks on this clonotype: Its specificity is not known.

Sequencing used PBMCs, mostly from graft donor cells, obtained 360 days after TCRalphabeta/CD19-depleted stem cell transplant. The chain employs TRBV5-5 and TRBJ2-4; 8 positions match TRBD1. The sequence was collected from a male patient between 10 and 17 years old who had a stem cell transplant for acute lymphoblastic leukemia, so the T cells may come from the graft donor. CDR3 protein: CASSGRGQVAKNIQYF. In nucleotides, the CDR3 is TGTGCCAGCAGCGGCAGGGGGCAGGTAGCCAAAAACATTCAGTACTTC. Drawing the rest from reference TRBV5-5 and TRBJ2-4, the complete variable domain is DAGVTQSPTHLIKTRGQQVTLRCSPISGHKSVSWYQQVLGQGPQFIFQYYEKEERGRGNFPDRFSARQFPNYSSELNVNALLLGDSALYLCASSGRGQVAKNIQYFGAGTRLSVL.